Shown below are 15 T cell receptor beta chains from a single sample sequenced in a study of PD-1 blockade in classical Hodgkin lymphoma. The time point is: cycle 4 day 1 (C4D1), after more than five weeks of nivolumab. All trial patients relapsed after autologous stem cell transplantation. Starting with thawed PBMCs, CD4+ T cells were purified by magnetic negative selection. Repertoires were generated with immunoSEQ multiplex PCR, while TCRdb's copy carries only in-frame clones and drops some. Seen here are some 30,000 clones, roughly 90% observed once, and the top ten hold roughly 0.27%. The specimen was CD4+ T cells from blood, collected before the fourth cycle of nivolumab. The receptor set was obtained from a human donor with classical Hodgkin lymphoma.

The V call is TRBV30, the J call TRBJ2-2, with D unclear. The length of the CDR3 is 13 residues. Germline-derived CDR1 and CDR2 are GTSNPN and SVGIG (reference sequence). V was trimmed by 0 bases and J by 6 bases, leaving 8 bases between them. The CDR3 sequence: CAWSVGGPGELFF. The DNA for the CDR3 is TGTGCCTGGAGTGTTGGTGGTCCCGGGGAGCTGTTTTTT.

V is TRBV10-1 and J is TRBJ2-6, with no clear D. Germline CDR1 and CDR2: WNHNN and SYGVQD (reference sequence). The CDR3 runs 15 residues. The ends were cut back, 0 bases at V and 0 bases at J, with 3 bases in the middle. The chain's CDR3 is CASSESTSGANVLTF. As DNA, the CDR3 is TGCGCCAGCAGTGAGTCGACCTCTGGGGCCAACGTCCTGACTTTC.

The chain employs TRBV5-1 and TRBJ1-1; tentative D call: TRBD1 (5 bases). Germline V lookup: CDR1 SGHRS, CDR2 YFSETQ. CDR3 length equals 15 residues. Trimming took off 0 bases at V and 7 bases at J, with 16 bases between the two ends. CDR3 sequence: CASSLDSGPPGEAFF. The CDR3 nucleotides read TGCGCCAGCAGCTTGGATTCGGGACCGCCAGGTGAAGCTTTCTTT. Looking up the rest from reference TRBV5-1 and TRBJ1-1 gives the full variable domain: KAGVTQTPRYLIKTRGQQVTLSCSPISGHRSVSWYQQTPGQGLQFLFEYFSETQRNKGNFPGRFSGRQFSNSRSEMNVSTLELGDSALYLCASSLDSGPPGEAFFGQGTRLTVV.

The V and J genes are TRBV9 and TRBJ2-2; 12 bases align to TRBD2. After removal of 0 bases from V and 7 bases from J, the junction contained 7 bases not matched to a gene. From germline, CDR1 is SGDLS and CDR2 YYNGEE. The CDR3 loop spans 17 amino acids. CDR3 region: CASSVARTSGVGGELFF. In DNA form, the CDR3 reads TGTGCCAGCAGCGTAGCACGGACTAGCGGGGTGGGCGGGGAGCTGTTTTTT.

The rearrangement links TRBV5-1 to TRBJ2-2, with a weak D call TRBD2 (5 bases). Germline V lookup: CDR1 SGHRS, CDR2 YFSETQ. This CDR3 contains 16 residues. V lost 4 bases and J 7 bases, leaving 20 bases between the germline ends. This chain's CDR3 is CASSRPGVHLHGELFF. The CDR3 region has the DNA TGCGCCAGCAGCCGTCCCGGGGTACACCTACACGGGGAGCTGTTTTTT. Supplemented by reference TRBV5-1 and TRBJ2-2, the full variable domain reads KAGVTQTPRYLIKTRGQQVTLSCSPISGHRSVSWYQQTPGQGLQFLFEYFSETQRNKGNFPGRFSGRQFSNSRSEMNVSTLELGDSALYLCASSRPGVHLHGELFFGEGSRLTVL.

The chain employs TRBV5-1 and TRBJ2-7; 7 bases map to TRBD1. Germline V gives CDR1 SGHRS, CDR2 YFSETQ. The V gene end was trimmed by 0 bases and the J gene end by 5 bases; junction bases not matched to a gene: 23. The length of the CDR3 is 20 residues. In DNA form, the CDR3 reads TGCGCCAGCAGCTTGGGGAATATGGCATCCCGCGTCCTTACAGGGGACGAGCAGTACTTC. Its protein is CASSLGNMASRVLTGDEQYF.

This chain uses TRBV19 with TRBJ1-1; TRBD1 might be the D (6 bases). Germline CDR1 reads LNHDA; CDR2 reads SQIVND (reference sequence). The V end was cut by 7 bases, the J end by 3 bases, with 12 bases between. This CDR3 region has 13 residues. The CDR3 DNA reads as TGTGCCAGTAATACAGGGATGTACACTGAAGCTTTCTTT. This gives the protein CASNTGMYTEAFF.

The genes are TRBV7-3 and TRBJ1-1; D possibly corresponds to TRBD1 (5 bases). Deletions cut 3 bases from V and 0 bases from J, with 8 bases between. The CDR3 is made up of 14 amino acids. Looked up from germline, CDR1 is SGHTA and CDR2 is FQGTGA. The CDR3 DNA follows: TGTGCCAGCAGCTTCAGGGTAGTGAACACTGAAGCTTTCTTT. It encodes CASSFRVVNTEAFF.

V is TRBV7-9 and J is TRBJ1-6; TRBD1 is a possible D gene (6 bases). The V end was cut by 0 bases, the J end by 6 bases, with 9 bases between. The CDR3 is made up of 15 amino acids. CDR1 and CDR2 from the germline V gene are SEHNR and FQNEAQ (reference sequence). The DNA for the CDR3 is TGTGCCAGCAGCTTAGCCCAGGGGTTTAATTCACCCCTCCACTTT. It is translated as CASSLAQGFNSPLHF.

This clone was detected once. The chain couples TRBV19 to TRBJ2-2; either TRBD1 or TRBD2 may fit D (6 bases each). The V gene's germline CDR1 is LNHDA and CDR2 SQIVND (reference sequence). The V gene lost 4 bases and the J gene lost 4 bases, with 10 bases spanning the gap. CDR3 length: 14 amino acids. CDR3 protein: CASSTGAGTGELFF. The CDR3 nucleotides read TGTGCCAGTAGTACGGGGGCGGGCACCGGGGAGCTGTTTTTT.

In the case of this clone: In the same sample, other DNA sequences code for this CDR3. The chain recombines TRBV30 with TRBJ1-5; tentative D call: TRBD1 (6 bases). This CDR3 is 14 amino acids long. The germline gives CDR1 GTSNPN, CDR2 SVGIG (reference sequence). V gave up 3 bases and J gave up 4 bases, with 13 bases separating them. The CDR3 region has the DNA TGTGCCTGGAGCCCCAGGGGCGGGAATCAGCCCCAGCATTTT. Translated: CAWSPRGGNQPQHF.

V and J are TRBV5-1 and TRBJ2-7; 9 bases are a match to TRBD1. There are 18 residues in the CDR3. From germline, CDR1 is SGHRS and CDR2 YFSETQ. V lost 0 bases to trimming and J lost 0 bases; unmatched junction nucleotides: 10. The DNA of the CDR3 is TGCGCCAGCAGCTTGGAAGGCGTTGGGACAGGGAGCTCCTACGAGCAGTACTTC. It yields the protein CASSLEGVGTGSSYEQYF.

The CDR3 sequence is CASRWGLGRNTEAFF. In DNA, the CDR3 is TGTGCCAGCAGGTGGGGATTGGGGAGGAACACTGAAGCTTTCTTT. The chain joins TRBV28 to TRBJ1-1; no clear D gene. With 6 bases removed from V and 1 base from J, the gap between germline ends came to 15 bases. The germline V gene has CDR1 MDHEN and CDR2 SYDVKM. CDR3 length: 15 residues.

This clone showed up just once. The chain is built from TRBV6-5 and TRBJ1-1; D is possibly TRBD1 (6 bases). V was cut by 2 bases and J by 0 bases, with 13 bases left in between. The CDR3 is made up of 16 amino acids. Looked up from germline, CDR1 is MNHEY and CDR2 is SVGAGI. CDR3 nucleotide sequence: TGTGCCAGCAGTTACCGTCAGGGGTTACTGAACACTGAAGCTTTCTTT. Translated: CASSYRQGLLNTEAFF.

The chain joins TRBV10-3 to TRBJ2-6; 7 bases are a match to TRBD1. Per germline, CDR1 ENHRY and CDR2 SYGVKD. After removal of 4 bases from V and 0 bases from J, the junction contained 3 bases not matched to a gene. The length of the CDR3 is 16 residues. In DNA, the CDR3 is TGTGCCATCAGTGTAGGGACAGACTCTGGGGCCAACGTCCTGACTTTC. Its translation is CAISVGTDSGANVLTF.